The sample holds a few counts of the clone carrying this TCR beta chain. V lost 0 bases and J lost 3; bases outside the gene matches: 18. The germline V gene encodes CDR1 SGDLS and CDR2 YYNGEE. The CDR3 totals 20 residues. The data were obtained in a study of cytomegalovirus exposure and HLA in healthy donors. About the study: Of some 400 genotyped donors, around 84% clustered with self-reported Caucasian donors.

The primer mix had 60 Vbeta and 13 Jbeta primers. Per the original data handling: Among the unique TCR beta chains that a later analysis counted, about 81 million in all, 9.5 million to 12 million were shared. Generated by immunoSEQ multiplex PCR, the TCRdb table keeps only in-frame clones and is missing some. V and J calls and clone size follow that table, whereas D and trimming were derived from the DNA. The repertoire has around 210,000 clones, roughly 84% of them found once; the top ten carry around 1.7%. The TCR comes from a man aged 50 to 60 in good health and CMV-seronegative. Specimen: PBMCs. This rearrangement joins TRBV9 to TRBJ1-5; TRBD1 aligns across 7 bases. As DNA, the CDR3 is TGTGCCAGCAGCGTAGTACGAGGGGGACAGACGCAAACCTTCAATCAGCCCCAGCATTTT. This codes for CASSVVRGGQTQTFNQPQHF.